The clone carrying this T cell receptor (beta chain) appeared a single time. Libraries were prepared by immunoSEQ multiplex PCR; TCRdb keeps only in-frame clonotypes and omits some of them. The sample records some 170,000 clones, roughly 89% being singletons. This specimen comes from a study of T cell responses to AZD1222 COVID-19 vaccine. Whole-study context: Recipients boosted at about 4 weeks or about 12 weeks are pooled.

This receptor was identified in an adult in good health. The sequencing used peripheral blood, collected on day 0 of AZD1222 vaccination.

Here the CDR3 DNA reads TGTGCCAGCAGCGACCGGGACATATACTACAATGAGCAGTTCTTC. Residues: CASSDRDIYYNEQFF. The V gene is TRBV7-9, the J gene TRBJ2-1; D is possibly TRBD1 (6 bases). This CDR3 is built from 15 residues. The germline V and J ends were trimmed by 5 bases and 3 bases, with 14 bases remaining between them. The germline CDR1 and CDR2 sequences are SEHNR and FQNEAQ (reference sequence). The full variable domain, completed using reference TRBV7-9 and TRBJ2-1, is DTGVSQNPRHKITKRGQNVTFRCDPISEHNRLYWYRQTLGQGPEFLTYFQNEAQLEKSRLLSDRFSAERPKGSFSTLEIQRTEQGDSAMYLCASSDRDIYYNEQFFGPGTRLTVL.